This T cell receptor beta chain was observed in a study of T cell repertoires in cytomegalovirus infection. Across the whole study: Public TCR beta signatures provided an indication of both CMV infection and a matching HLA type.

Comment on this clonotype: What it binds is unknown.

The study, taken as a whole, reports: Cumulative frequency of public TCR beta families picked out carriers of CMV plus the relevant HLA.

CDR1 and CDR2 (germline): SGDLS, YYNGEE. The CDR3 runs 15 residues. V lost 0 bases and J lost 5, with 14 bases in between. One entry per CDR3 protein, called by TCRdb with MiXCR from the reads. This table has some 350,000 distinct CDR3 sequences, under 35% appearing once. Sequences were derived from cultured PBMCs, sampled from culture after CMV antigen stimulation. The genes are TRBV9 and TRBJ2-5; D remains unclear. The clonotype was recovered from a human donor in good health (CMV status not recorded). Some clones in this sample may be carry-over from other donors' samples. This CDR3 is CASSVEGSRLETQYF. The CDR3 region has the DNA TGTGCCAGCAGCGTAGAGGGCAGCCGGCTGGAGACCCAGTACTTC.